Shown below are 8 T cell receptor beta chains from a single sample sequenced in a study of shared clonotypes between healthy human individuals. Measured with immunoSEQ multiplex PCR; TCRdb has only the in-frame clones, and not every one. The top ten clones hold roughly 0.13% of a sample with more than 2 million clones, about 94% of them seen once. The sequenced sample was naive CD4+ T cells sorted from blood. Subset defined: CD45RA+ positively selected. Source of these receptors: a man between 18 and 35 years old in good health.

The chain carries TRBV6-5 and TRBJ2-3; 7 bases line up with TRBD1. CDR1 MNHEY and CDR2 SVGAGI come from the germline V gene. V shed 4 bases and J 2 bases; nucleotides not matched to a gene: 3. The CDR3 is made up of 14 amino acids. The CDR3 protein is CASSFGTATDTQYF. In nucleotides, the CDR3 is TGTGCCAGCAGTTTTGGGACAGCCACAGATACGCAGTATTTT.

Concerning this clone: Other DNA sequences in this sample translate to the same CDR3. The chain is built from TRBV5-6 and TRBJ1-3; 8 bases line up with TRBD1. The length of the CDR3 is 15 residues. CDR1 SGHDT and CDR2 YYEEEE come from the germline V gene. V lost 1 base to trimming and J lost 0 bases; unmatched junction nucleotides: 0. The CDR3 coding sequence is TGTGCCAGCAGCTTGCAGGGGGCCTCTGGAAACACCATATATTTT. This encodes CASSLQGASGNTIYF.

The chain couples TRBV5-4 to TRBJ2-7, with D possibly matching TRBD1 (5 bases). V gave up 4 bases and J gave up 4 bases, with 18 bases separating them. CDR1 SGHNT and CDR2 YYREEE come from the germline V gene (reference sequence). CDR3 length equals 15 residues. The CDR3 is CASSPGSPSLYEQYF. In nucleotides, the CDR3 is TGTGCCAGCAGCCCAGGGTCCCCAAGTTTATACGAGCAGTACTTC.

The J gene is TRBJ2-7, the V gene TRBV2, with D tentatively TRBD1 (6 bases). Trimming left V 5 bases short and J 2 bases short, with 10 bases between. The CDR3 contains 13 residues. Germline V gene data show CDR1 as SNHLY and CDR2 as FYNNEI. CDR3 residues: CASSRGKAYEQYF. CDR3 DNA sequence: TGTGCCAGCAGTAGGGGGAAGGCCTACGAGCAGTACTTC.

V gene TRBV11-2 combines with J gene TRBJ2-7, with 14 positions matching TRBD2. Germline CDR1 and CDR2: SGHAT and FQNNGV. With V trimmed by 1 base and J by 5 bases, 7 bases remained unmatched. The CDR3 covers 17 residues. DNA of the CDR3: TGTGCCAGCAGCTTAGTGACTAGCGGGAGGGCCGCCCACGAGCAGTACTTC. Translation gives CASSLVTSGRAAHEQYF.

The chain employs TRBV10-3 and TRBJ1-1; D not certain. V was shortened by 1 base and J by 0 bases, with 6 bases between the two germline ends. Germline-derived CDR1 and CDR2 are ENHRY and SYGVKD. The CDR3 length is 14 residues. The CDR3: CAISEFQLNTEAFF. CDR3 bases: TGTGCCATCAGTGAGTTCCAACTGAACACTGAAGCTTTCTTT.

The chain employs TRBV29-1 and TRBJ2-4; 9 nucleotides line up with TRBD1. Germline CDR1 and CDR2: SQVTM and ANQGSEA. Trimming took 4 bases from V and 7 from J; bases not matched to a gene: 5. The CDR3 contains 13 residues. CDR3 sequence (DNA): TGCAGCGTTGGAACAGGGGGCCAGAACATTCAGTACTTC. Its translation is CSVGTGGQNIQYF.

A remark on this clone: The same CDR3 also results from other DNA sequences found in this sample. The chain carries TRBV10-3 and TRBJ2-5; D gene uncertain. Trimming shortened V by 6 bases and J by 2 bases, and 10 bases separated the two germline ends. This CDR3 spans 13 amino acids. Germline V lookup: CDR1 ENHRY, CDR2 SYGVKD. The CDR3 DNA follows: TGTGCCATCAGCGACGGTTTTCAAGAGACCCAGTACTTC. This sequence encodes CAISDGFQETQYF.